The 29 T cell receptor beta chains below all came from one sample that was sequenced in a study of OX40 agonist ivuxolimab in advanced cancers. Using immunoSEQ multiplex PCR, the repertoire was profiled, and TCRdb retains in-frame clones only, with some absent. Of 72,000 or so clones listed, nearly 90% are singletons. The sequencing used CD4+ or CD8+ T cells sorted from blood, collected in a trial of the OX40 agonist ivuxolimab. Every receptor here comes from an adult with an advanced solid tumor such as melanoma, head and neck, liver or kidney cancer.

Turning to this clone: Distinct nucleotide sequences in the sample also encode this CDR3. CDR3 protein: CASSPSGFTGELFF. CDR3 DNA sequence: TGCGCCAGCAGCCCTAGCGGGTTTACCGGGGAGCTGTTTTTT. The genes are TRBV5-1 and TRBJ2-2; TRBD2 matches at 8 bases. The CDR3 consists of 14 residues. After removal of 4 bases from V and 5 bases from J, the junction contained 4 bases not matched to a gene. Germline V gene sequence: CDR1 SGHRS, CDR2 YFSETQ.

This chain uses TRBV11-2 with TRBJ2-3; D remains unclear. Trimming stripped 1 base from V and 2 bases from J, with 13 bases between. The CDR3 runs 16 residues. CDR1 is SGHAT, CDR2 FQNNGV, per germline. The CDR3 DNA is TGTGCCAGCAGCTTAGGTCATGGCGGCGACACAGATACGCAGTATTTT. Translating gives CASSLGHGGDTDTQYF.

The CDR3 nucleotides are TGTGCCAGCAGCTTGTCTGGGGTCTACGAGCAGTACTTC. Its protein is CASSLSGVYEQYF. V gene TRBV5-8 combines with J gene TRBJ2-7; D is undetermined. The CDR3 runs to 13 residues. Trimming pared 1 base from V and 3 bases from J, leaving 8 bases between. Germline lookup yields CDR1 SGHTS and CDR2 YDEGEE.

The V call is TRBV9, the J call TRBJ2-2, with 7 bases identical to TRBD1. CDR1 and CDR2 from the germline V gene are SGDLS and YYNGEE. The CDR3 is 17 amino acids. After removal of 3 bases from V and 4 bases from J, the junction contained 12 bases not matched to a gene. The CDR3 region is CASSAVGRQGSTGELFF. The CDR3 DNA is TGTGCCAGCAGCGCAGTGGGACGACAGGGCAGCACCGGGGAGCTGTTTTTT.

This clone was recorded a few times. V is TRBV7-3 and J is TRBJ1-1; unclear D gene. The CDR3 is 13 amino acids. Trimming pared 4 bases from V and 1 base from J, leaving 7 bases between. The germline CDR1 and CDR2 sequences are SGHTA and FQGTGA. The CDR3 region is CASSWGGNTEAFF. The DNA for the CDR3 is TGTGCCAGCAGCTGGGGAGGGAACACTGAAGCTTTCTTT.

The gene calls are TRBV6-6 and TRBJ2-7; D not certain. The CDR3 loop spans 13 amino acids. V lost 6 bases to trimming and J lost 2 bases, with 11 bases between them. CDR1 and CDR2 from the germline V gene are MNHNY and SVGAGI (reference sequence). CDR3 nucleotides: TGTGCCAGCAGCCCTACTGGTACCTACGAGCAGTACTTC. It yields the protein CASSPTGTYEQYF.

This chain connects TRBV28 to TRBJ1-5; unclear D gene. The germline CDR1 and CDR2 sequences are MDHEN and SYDVKM. This CDR3 region has 14 residues. V shed 2 bases and J shed 4 bases, with 9 bases lying between them. The CDR3 sequence is CASSLPSRNQPQHF. The CDR3 nucleotides are TGTGCCAGCAGTTTACCTAGCAGAAATCAGCCCCAGCATTTT.

V gene TRBV11-2 combines with J gene TRBJ1-2; D ambiguous. The CDR3 extends over 13 amino acids. Deletions cut 2 bases from V and 12 bases from J, with 16 bases between. Germline CDR1 is SGHAT and CDR2 is FQNNGV. As DNA, the CDR3 is TGTGCCAGCAGCTTAAATCGGCAAGGAGGAAACACCTTC. It codes for CASSLNRQGGNTF.

The V gene is TRBV12-5, the J gene TRBJ2-2; 7 nucleotides match TRBD1. The trim removed 7 bases at V and 4 bases at J, leaving 9 bases unmatched. The CDR3 is 15 amino acids. Per germline, CDR1 LGHNT and CDR2 FRNRAP. The CDR3 here is CASAQTGLATGELFF. The CDR3 region has the DNA TGTGCTAGTGCCCAGACAGGGCTTGCCACCGGGGAGCTGTTTTTT.

V and J are TRBV7-9 and TRBJ1-1; 9 bases agree with TRBD1. CDR1 and CDR2 (germline): SEHNR, FQNEAQ (reference sequence). The junction had 11 bases not matched to a gene; V was cut back by 2 bases and J by 1 base. The CDR3 spans 18 residues. Here the CDR3 reads CASSLFTGGVSSNTEAFF. Written as DNA, the CDR3 is TGTGCCAGCAGCTTATTCACAGGGGGCGTAAGCTCGAACACTGAAGCTTTCTTT.

The gene calls are TRBV6-5 and TRBJ1-3; possible D gene TRBD1, 5 bases. Per the germline V gene, CDR1 is MNHEY and CDR2 is SVGAGI. Trimming cost V 5 bases and J 0 bases, with 11 bases left between them. The CDR3 spans 15 residues. The CDR3 here is CASSPTGISGNTIYF. CDR3 bases: TGTGCCAGCAGTCCCACAGGAATCTCTGGAAACACCATATATTTT.

The V call is TRBV7-9, the J call TRBJ2-7; 7 bases line up with TRBD1. The V and J ends lost 5 bases and 0 bases, in that order; junction bases with no gene match: 4. This CDR3 region has 14 residues. Germline CDR1 SEHNR, CDR2 FQNEAQ (reference sequence). The CDR3 sequence is CASSLDRYSYEQYF. In nucleotides, the CDR3 is TGTGCCAGCAGCCTGGACAGGTACTCCTACGAGCAGTACTTC.

The chain uses TRBV11-1 and TRBJ2-5; D gene unclear. CDR3 length equals 14 residues. V lost 1 base, J lost 3 bases, and 9 bases lay in between. The germline V gene has CDR1 SGHAT and CDR2 FQDESV (reference sequence). In DNA form, the CDR3 reads TGTGCCAGCAGCTTAGTATCGGTTAAAGAGACCCAGTACTTC. This codes for CASSLVSVKETQYF.

The V gene is TRBV30, the J gene TRBJ2-2; D might be TRBD1 (6 bases). The CDR3 is 14 residues long. Germline V gene data show CDR1 as GTSNPN and CDR2 as SVGIG (reference sequence). With 3 bases removed from V and 0 bases from J, the gap between germline ends came to 8 bases. As DNA, the CDR3 is TGTGCCTGGAGACAGGGATCGAACACCGGGGAGCTGTTTTTT. Translating it yields CAWRQGSNTGELFF.

The CDR3 nucleotides are TGCGCCAGCAGCTTTGTTTCCATCGGAAACGAGCAGTACTTC. Protein: CASSFVSIGNEQYF. V is TRBV5-1 and J is TRBJ2-7, with D uncertain. The CDR3 runs 14 residues. Germline CDR1 is SGHRS and CDR2 is YFSETQ. Trimming left V 2 bases short and J 5 bases short, with 14 bases between. The whole variable domain, remainder taken from reference TRBV5-1 and TRBJ2-7, is KAGVTQTPRYLIKTRGQQVTLSCSPISGHRSVSWYQQTPGQGLQFLFEYFSETQRNKGNFPGRFSGRQFSNSRSEMNVSTLELGDSALYLCASSFVSIGNEQYFGPGTRLTVT.

CDR3 residues: CASTPQTSKGQETQYF. CDR3 nucleotides: TGTGCCAGCACCCCGCAGACTAGCAAGGGACAAGAGACCCAGTACTTC. V usage is TRBV6-6 and J usage is TRBJ2-5; 7 nucleotides align to TRBD2. V gave up 7 bases and J gave up 2 bases; unmatched junction bases: 13. This CDR3 has 16 residues. Germline assignment: CDR1 MNHNY and CDR2 SVGAGI (reference sequence).

The genes are TRBV5-8 and TRBJ2-6; D remains ambiguous. V shed 0 bases and J shed 2 bases, with 3 bases lying between them. The CDR3 runs 14 residues. CDR1 is SGHTS, CDR2 YDEGEE, per germline. CDR3 in amino acids: CASSLEPGANVLTF. CDR3 nucleotides: TGTGCCAGCAGCTTGGAGCCTGGGGCCAACGTCCTGACTTTC.

The chain recombines TRBV9 with TRBJ1-1; weak D call: TRBD1 (6 bases). CDR3 length equals 14 residues. Trimming took off 3 bases at V and 4 bases at J, with 13 bases between the two ends. CDR1 and CDR2 from the germline V gene are SGDLS and YYNGEE. As DNA, the CDR3 is TGTGCCAGCAGCGCCTGGGACACGGCCACTGAAGCTTTCTTT. Translated, it gives CASSAWDTATEAFF.

This chain links TRBV7-2 with TRBJ2-7, with D perhaps matching TRBD2 (6 bases). V lost 1 base to trimming and J lost 2 bases, with 6 bases between them. The germline gives CDR1 SGHTA, CDR2 FQGNSA. The CDR3 runs to 13 residues. The CDR3 nucleotides read TGTGCCAGCAGCTTAGGCGGGACCTACGAGCAGTACTTC. Its translation is CASSLGGTYEQYF.

This sequence joins TRBV10-3 and TRBJ2-1; D is uncertain. CDR1 is ENHRY and CDR2 is SYGVKD in the germline V gene. The CDR3 consists of 11 residues. V was pared by 4 bases and J by 2 bases, with 0 bases between. As DNA, the CDR3 is TGTGCCATCAGTGCCTACAATGAGCAGTTCTTC. It translates to CAISAYNEQFF.

Concerning this clone: The sample holds other DNA sequences that translate to the same CDR3. The chain joins TRBV2 to TRBJ1-3, with unresolved D. Germline V gene lookup returns CDR1 SNHLY and CDR2 FYNNEI. This CDR3 has 13 amino acids. The germline V and J ends were trimmed by 6 bases and 2 bases, with 8 bases remaining between them. CDR3 region: CASSELTGNTIYF. The CDR3 DNA reads as TGTGCCAGCAGCGAGCTGACTGGAAACACCATATATTTT.

V is TRBV5-1 and J is TRBJ1-3; D uncertain. This CDR3 region has 14 residues. Germline V CDR1 and CDR2: SGHRS, YFSETQ. Trimming removed 3 bases at V and 0 bases at J, with 7 bases between. DNA for the CDR3: TGCGCCAGCAGCTCTCTTCTCTCTGGAAACACCATATATTTT. Encoded protein: CASSSLLSGNTIYF.

This chain connects TRBV28 to TRBJ2-3; 7 bases line up with TRBD2. The CDR3 is made up of 15 amino acids. J gave up 7 bases and V 6 bases, and 13 bases lay outside the gene matches. Germline V lookup: CDR1 MDHEN, CDR2 SYDVKM. The CDR3 protein is CASSPLGEGKNTQYF. The CDR3 DNA is TGTGCCAGCAGCCCTCTGGGGGAGGGGAAAAATACGCAGTATTTT.

The chain recombines TRBV28 with TRBJ1-2; no reliable D call. This CDR3 has 13 amino acids. Germline V gives CDR1 MDHEN, CDR2 SYDVKM. The germline V and J ends were trimmed by 7 bases and 2 bases, with 11 bases remaining between them. The CDR3 region is CASTRGDNYGYTF. The CDR3 DNA reads TGTGCCAGCACCCGAGGAGACAACTATGGCTACACCTTC.

This chain joins TRBV28 and TRBJ1-2, with 7 nucleotides matching TRBD1. Germline assignment: CDR1 MDHEN and CDR2 SYDVKM. This CDR3 is built from 14 residues. V was pared by 6 bases and J by 4 bases, with 8 bases of the junction left unmatched. The CDR3 loop is CASRAGQAPYGYTF. CDR3 bases: TGTGCCAGCAGGGCAGGACAGGCGCCCTATGGCTACACCTTC.

V and J are TRBV18 and TRBJ2-5; 7 bases fit TRBD1. The CDR3 is made up of 14 amino acids. The germline V gene encodes CDR1 KGHSH and CDR2 LQKENI. V shed 5 bases, J shed 5 bases, and the junction held 8 bases outside the gene matches. The CDR3 sequence: CASSRTGAEETQYF. CDR3 in DNA: TGTGCCAGCTCAAGAACAGGGGCAGAGGAGACCCAGTACTTC.

The chain's CDR3 is CASSQRTGALGEQYF. CDR3 nucleotide sequence: TGTGCCAGCAGCCAGCGGACAGGGGCATTAGGGGAGCAGTACTTC. The V gene is TRBV7-2, the J gene TRBJ2-7; 9 positions agree with TRBD1. Germline lookup yields CDR1 SGHTA and CDR2 FQGNSA. Germline trimming cut 5 bases from V and 7 bases from J; bases unmatched to any gene: 12. The CDR3 is made up of 15 amino acids.

The chain recombines TRBV7-6 with TRBJ2-5; 9 bases are a match to TRBD2. CDR3 length: 18 residues. Germline-derived CDR1 and CDR2 are SGHVS and FNYEAQ. The V and J ends lost 2 bases and 5 bases, in that order; junction bases with no gene match: 15. CDR3 sequence reads: CASSLSGVAGVVLETQYF. In DNA form, the CDR3 reads TGTGCCAGCAGCTTATCAGGGGTAGCGGGAGTGGTTCTGGAGACCCAGTACTTC.

The V gene is TRBV6-5, the J gene TRBJ2-6, with no clear D. Trimming removed 6 bases at V and 0 bases at J, with 9 bases between. The CDR3 is made up of 15 amino acids. Germline V CDR1 and CDR2: MNHEY, SVGAGI. CDR3 amino acids: CASSLGRSGANVLTF. In DNA, the CDR3 is TGTGCCAGCAGCCTCGGGCGCTCTGGGGCCAACGTCCTGACTTTC.